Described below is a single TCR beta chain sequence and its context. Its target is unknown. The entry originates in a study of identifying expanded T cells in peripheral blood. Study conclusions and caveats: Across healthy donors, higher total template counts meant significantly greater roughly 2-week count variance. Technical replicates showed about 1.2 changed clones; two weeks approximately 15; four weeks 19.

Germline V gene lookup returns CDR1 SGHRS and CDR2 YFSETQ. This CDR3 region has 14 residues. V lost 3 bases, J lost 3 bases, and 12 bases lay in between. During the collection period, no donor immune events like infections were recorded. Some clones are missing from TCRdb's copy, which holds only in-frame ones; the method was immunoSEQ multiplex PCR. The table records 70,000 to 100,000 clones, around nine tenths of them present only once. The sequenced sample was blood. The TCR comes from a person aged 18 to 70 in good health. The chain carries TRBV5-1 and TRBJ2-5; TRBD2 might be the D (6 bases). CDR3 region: CASSSSTGEETQYF. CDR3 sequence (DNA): TGCGCCAGCAGCTCCTCTACGGGGGAAGAGACCCAGTACTTC.